This T cell receptor (beta chain) was found in a study of identical twins. Study observations and caveats: Reduced insertions were recorded for abundant cord blood beta clonotypes, with no such pattern in memory repertoires. A partial confounding effect on zero-insertion analyses could come from invariant MAIT and iNKT cells.

The V segment lost 7 bases and the J segment 7 bases; nucleotides outside the gene matches: 8. The CDR3 loop spans 13 amino acids. Germline assignment: CDR1 SQVTM and CDR2 ANQGSEA. In this sample, this clonotype turned up many times. As yet, its antigen is unknown. TCRdb re-called the 5' RACE reads through MiXCR, storing one row per CDR3 protein. The sample yields fewer than 250,000 distinct CDR3 sequences, 7.5% seen once. The sample was also reused in another study, on yellow fever vaccine responses in identical twins.

Material: CD8+ T cells sorted from blood. V usage is TRBV29-1 and J usage is TRBJ2-1; 9 nucleotides match TRBD2. The receptor's source is a young woman in good health. DNA for the CDR3: TGCAGCGCAGAAGCGGGAGGCTATAATGAGCAGTTCTTC. Translated, it gives CSAEAGGYNEQFF.